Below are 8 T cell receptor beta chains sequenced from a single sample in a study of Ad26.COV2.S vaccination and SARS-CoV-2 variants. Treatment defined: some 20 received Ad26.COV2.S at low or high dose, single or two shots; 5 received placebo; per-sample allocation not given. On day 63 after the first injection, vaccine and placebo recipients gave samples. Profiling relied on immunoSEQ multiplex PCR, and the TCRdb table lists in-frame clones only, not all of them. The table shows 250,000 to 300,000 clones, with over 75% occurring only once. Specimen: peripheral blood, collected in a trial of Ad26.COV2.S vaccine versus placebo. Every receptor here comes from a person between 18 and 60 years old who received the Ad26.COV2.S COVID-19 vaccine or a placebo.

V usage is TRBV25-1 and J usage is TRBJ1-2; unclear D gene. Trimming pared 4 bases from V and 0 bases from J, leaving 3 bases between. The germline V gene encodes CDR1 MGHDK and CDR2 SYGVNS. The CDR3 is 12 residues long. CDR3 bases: TGTGCCAGCAGTGCCTCTAACTATGGCTACACCTTC. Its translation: CASSASNYGYTF.

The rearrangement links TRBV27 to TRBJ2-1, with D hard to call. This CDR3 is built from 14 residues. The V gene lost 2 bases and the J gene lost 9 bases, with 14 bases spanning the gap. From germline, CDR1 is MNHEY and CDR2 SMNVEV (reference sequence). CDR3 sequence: CASSLTAGGPEQFF. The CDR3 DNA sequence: TGTGCCAGCAGTTTAACCGCAGGTGGCCCTGAGCAGTTCTTC.

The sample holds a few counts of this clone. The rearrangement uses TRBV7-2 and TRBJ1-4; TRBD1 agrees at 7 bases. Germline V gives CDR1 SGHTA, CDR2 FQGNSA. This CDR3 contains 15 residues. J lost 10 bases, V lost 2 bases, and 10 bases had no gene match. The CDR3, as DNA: TGTGCCAGCAGCTTACGGGCTACAGGGGAAGGAAAACTGTTTTTT. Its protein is CASSLRATGEGKLFF.

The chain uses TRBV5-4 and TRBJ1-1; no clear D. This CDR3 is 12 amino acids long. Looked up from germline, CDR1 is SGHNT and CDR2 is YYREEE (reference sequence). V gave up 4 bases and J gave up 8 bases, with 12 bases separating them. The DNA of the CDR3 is TGTGCCAGCAGCGTCAGAAACAGCGAAGCTTTCTTT. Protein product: CASSVRNSEAFF.

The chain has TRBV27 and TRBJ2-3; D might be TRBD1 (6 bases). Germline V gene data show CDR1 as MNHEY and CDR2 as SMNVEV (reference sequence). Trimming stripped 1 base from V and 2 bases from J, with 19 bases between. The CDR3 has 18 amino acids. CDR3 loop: CASSLFPPTGEFTDTQYF. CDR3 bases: TGTGCCAGCAGTTTATTCCCCCCGACAGGCGAATTCACAGATACGCAGTATTTT.

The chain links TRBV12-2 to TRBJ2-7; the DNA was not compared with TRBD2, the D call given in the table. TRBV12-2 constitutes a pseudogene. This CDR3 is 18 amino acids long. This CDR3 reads CASRPYRPQRSMVWEQYF. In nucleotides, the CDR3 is TGTGCAAGTCGCCCCTACCGTCCTCAACGGAGTATGGTATGGGAGCAGTACTTC.

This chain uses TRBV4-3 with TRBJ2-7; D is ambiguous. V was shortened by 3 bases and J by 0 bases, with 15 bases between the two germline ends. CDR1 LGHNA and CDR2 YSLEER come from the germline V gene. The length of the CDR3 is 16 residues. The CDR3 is CASSQSVGRSSYEQYF. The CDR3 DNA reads TGCGCCAGCAGCCAGAGTGTCGGGCGTAGCTCCTACGAGCAGTACTTC.

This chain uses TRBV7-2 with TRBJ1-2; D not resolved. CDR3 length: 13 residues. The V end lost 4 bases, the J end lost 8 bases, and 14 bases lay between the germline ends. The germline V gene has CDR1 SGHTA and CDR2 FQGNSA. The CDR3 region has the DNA TGTGCCAGCAGCTCCACTCCGATTGGGGGCTACACCTTC. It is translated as CASSSTPIGGYTF.